The 26 T cell receptor beta chains given below trace back to one sample, sequenced in a study of T cell changes during pregnancy in multiple sclerosis (dated by TCRdb to the late 2010s). The method was the immunoSEQ multiplex PCR assay. The table comes from immuneACCESS by way of TCRdb, which keeps in-frame sequences with V and J called. Part of the clones is missing from these tables; in studies checked, under half for an unresolved V gene and the rest for unknown reasons. The sample table contains 70,000 to 75,000 clones; only one count was recorded for roughly nine tenths of them. Less than 2.5% of the sample belongs to the ten largest clones. The source was peripheral blood, collected in the second trimester of pregnancy. The receptors originated from a female donor in good health, enrolled as a control in a pregnancy study.

The genes are TRBV19 and TRBJ1-2; D remains unclear. The germline CDR1 and CDR2 sequences are LNHDA and SQIVND (reference sequence). Trimming shortened V by 5 bases and J by 2 bases, and 12 bases separated the two germline ends. This CDR3 spans 14 amino acids. The CDR3 coding sequence is TGTGCCAGTAGTCTTCCCCAGAAGAACTATGGCTACACCTTC. Translation gives CASSLPQKNYGYTF.

This chain connects TRBV2 to TRBJ2-3; tentatively, D is TRBD1 (6 bases). Germline CDR1 is SNHLY and CDR2 is FYNNEI. The CDR3 has 16 amino acids. Trimming cost V 6 bases and J 4 bases, with 20 bases left between them. CDR3 DNA: TGTGCCAGCAGGGGGACCTTGGGGGCGCCCGCAGATACGCAGTATTTT. This sequence encodes CASRGTLGAPADTQYF.

This chain links TRBV6-1 with TRBJ1-2; D is possibly TRBD1 (5 bases). Germline-derived CDR1 and CDR2 are MNHNS and SASEGT. The ends were cut back, 3 bases at V and 5 bases at J, with 10 bases in the middle. The CDR3 is 13 amino acids. The CDR3 DNA is TGTGCCAGCAGTGAGGGAAAGGGGTATGGCTACACCTTC. Translated, it gives CASSEGKGYGYTF.

The V gene is TRBV7-6, the J gene TRBJ2-1; 10 bases agree with TRBD2. The V segment lost 5 bases and the J segment 5 bases; nucleotides outside the gene matches: 6. CDR1 and CDR2 (germline): SGHVS, FNYEAQ. The CDR3 contains 15 residues. The CDR3 loop is CASSTRTSGNNEQFF. The CDR3, as DNA: TGTGCCAGCAGCACACGGACTAGCGGTAACAATGAGCAGTTCTTC.

The rearrangement uses TRBV10-3 and TRBJ1-5; 9 positions match TRBD1. The CDR3 covers 14 residues. Trimming cost V 6 bases and J 7 bases; bases outside gene matches: 7. CDR1 ENHRY and CDR2 SYGVKD come from the germline V gene. The CDR3 DNA sequence: TGTGCCATCAGCCCCGGACAGGGGAGGCAGCCCCAGCATTTT. Translation: CAISPGQGRQPQHF.

The J gene is TRBJ1-4, the V gene TRBV7-2; 9 bases fit TRBD1. Germline V gene lookup returns CDR1 SGHTA and CDR2 FQGNSA. The CDR3 is made up of 15 amino acids. With V trimmed by 4 bases and J by 5 bases, 5 bases remained unmatched. The CDR3 region has the DNA TGTGCCAGCAGCTGGGGGGGGACAGGGAATGAAAAACTGTTTTTT. It yields the protein CASSWGGTGNEKLFF.

The chain combines TRBV5-4 with TRBJ2-4; tentatively, D is TRBD1 (5 bases). The CDR3 consists of 15 residues. V was clipped by 0 bases and J by 7 bases, with 14 bases between them. Germline V gives CDR1 SGHNT, CDR2 YYREEE (reference sequence). The CDR3 is CASSLAGSRVNIQYF. The CDR3 nucleotides read TGTGCCAGCAGCTTGGCCGGCAGCAGGGTGAACATTCAGTACTTC.

This clone was seen only once. V gene TRBV5-4 combines with J gene TRBJ1-2; weak D call: TRBD1 (6 bases). CDR1 is SGHNT, CDR2 YYREEE, per germline (reference sequence). The length of the CDR3 is 13 residues. V dropped 6 bases and J dropped 7 bases, with 16 bases sitting between them. The CDR3 DNA reads TGTGCCAGCACCCCGCGGGGGGCGTTTGGCTACACCTTC. Translation: CASTPRGAFGYTF. Full variable domain (outside the CDR3, taken from reference TRBV5-4 and TRBJ1-2): ETGVTQSPTHLIKTRGQQVTLRCSSQSGHNTVSWYQQALGQGPQFIFQYYREEENGRGNFPPRFSGLQFPNYSSELNVNALELDDSALYLCASTPRGAFGYTFGSGTRLTVV.

The V and J genes are TRBV6-5 and TRBJ1-1, with 8 bases matching TRBD1. V lost 4 bases, J lost 5 bases, and 6 bases stayed unmatched. The CDR3 runs 14 residues. Germline V CDR1 and CDR2: MNHEY, SVGAGI. The CDR3 DNA follows: TGTGCCAGCAGTTTGGACAGGGTGGTGACTGAAGCTTTCTTT. It is translated as CASSLDRVVTEAFF.

The gene calls are TRBV9 and TRBJ2-5; the D gene is possibly TRBD1 (5 bases). Germline values: CDR1 SGDLS, CDR2 YYNGEE. CDR3 length equals 14 residues. V lost 2 bases and J 5 bases, leaving 13 bases between the germline ends. The CDR3 loop reads CASSVDVRAETQYF. The CDR3 bases are TGTGCCAGCAGCGTCGATGTCAGGGCCGAGACCCAGTACTTC.

The chain links TRBV5-1 to TRBJ1-3; perhaps TRBD1 as D (6 bases). CDR3 length: 17 amino acids. CDR1 is SGHRS, CDR2 YFSETQ, per germline. V was pared by 4 bases and J by 0 bases, with 17 bases between. The CDR3 nucleotides read TGCGCCAGCAGCCTCACGGACAGTATTAGCTCTGGAAACACCATATATTTT. Protein: CASSLTDSISSGNTIYF. The whole variable domain, filled in from reference TRBV5-1 and TRBJ1-3, reads KAGVTQTPRYLIKTRGQQVTLSCSPISGHRSVSWYQQTPGQGLQFLFEYFSETQRNKGNFPGRFSGRQFSNSRSEMNVSTLELGDSALYLCASSLTDSISSGNTIYFGEGSWLTVV.

By share, this clone counts as medium-sized. V is TRBV4-3 and J is TRBJ2-7; D gene uncertain. In germline, CDR1 is LGHNA, CDR2 YSLEER. Deletions cut 2 bases from V and 6 bases from J, with 17 bases between. CDR3 length equals 15 residues. The DNA of the CDR3 is TGCGCCAGCAGCCAATCGGCTCGGTCTCGAGGCGAGCAGTACTTC. This translates into CASSQSARSRGEQYF.

CDR3 DNA: TGTGCCAGCAGTTTCAGACAGACCAAAGGGACTGAAGCTTTCTTT. Its protein product is CASSFRQTKGTEAFF. This chain uses TRBV5-6 with TRBJ1-1, with a tentative D call TRBD1 (5 bases). Germline-derived CDR1 and CDR2 are SGHDT and YYEEEE. There are 15 residues in the CDR3. V lost 5 bases, J lost 5 bases, and 19 bases lay in between. The full variable domain, completed using reference TRBV5-6 and TRBJ1-1, is DAGVTQSPTHLIKTRGQQVTLRCSPKSGHDTVSWYQQALGQGPQFIFQYYEEEERQRGNFPDRFSGHQFPNYSSELNVNALLLGDSALYLCASSFRQTKGTEAFFGQGTRLTVV.

Only a few counts were recorded for this clone. The genes are TRBV30 and TRBJ1-1; D call uncertain. There are 12 residues in the CDR3. Germline-derived CDR1 and CDR2 are GTSNPN and SVGIG (reference sequence). V lost 5 bases, J lost 5 bases, and 12 bases lay in between. Written as DNA, the CDR3 is TGTGCCTGGTGCCCAGAGAGGACTGAAGCTTTCTTT. It specifies CAWCPERTEAFF. Drawing the rest from reference TRBV30 and TRBJ1-1, the complete variable domain is SQTIHQWPATLVQPVGSPLSLECTVEGTSNPNLYWYRQAAGRGLQLLFYSVGIGQISSEVPQNLSASRPQDRQFILSSKKLLLSDSGFYLCAWCPERTEAFFGQGTRLTVV.

The V and J genes are TRBV2 and TRBJ2-5; 7 bases align to TRBD2. Germline V CDR1 and CDR2: SNHLY, FYNNEI. CDR3 length equals 13 residues. Germline trimming cut 4 bases from V and 4 bases from J; bases unmatched to any gene: 3. Here the CDR3 reads CASSGAGAETQYF. Written as DNA, the CDR3 is TGTGCCAGCAGTGGTGCGGGAGCAGAGACCCAGTACTTC.

The rearrangement links TRBV20-1 to TRBJ2-4; no reliable D call. Germline CDR1 reads DFQATT; CDR2 reads SNEGSKA (reference sequence). The V end lost 7 bases, the J end lost 7 bases, and 11 bases lay between the germline ends. The CDR3 totals 11 residues. CDR3 nucleotide sequence: TGCAGTGGGCAGGATACGAACATTCAGTACTTC. The encoded protein is CSGQDTNIQYF.

The genes are TRBV7-9 and TRBJ1-2; D is unclear. This CDR3 contains 12 residues. V dropped 4 bases and J dropped 4 bases, with 7 bases sitting between them. Germline CDR1 and CDR2: SEHNR and FQNEAQ (reference sequence). The CDR3 spells CASSSETYGYTF. The CDR3 coding sequence is TGTGCCAGCAGCTCGGAGACCTATGGCTACACCTTC.

The rearrangement joins TRBV28 to TRBJ1-1, with 8 bases lining up with TRBD1. CDR3 length equals 17 residues. Germline V lookup: CDR1 MDHEN, CDR2 SYDVKM. V was clipped by 0 bases and J by 1 base; unmatched bases: 7. The DNA of the CDR3 is TGTGCCAGCAGTTTATGGGGACAGGTAGGGGGGAACACTGAAGCTTTCTTT. Translating it yields CASSLWGQVGGNTEAFF.

This rearrangement joins TRBV29-1 to TRBJ1-6; 7 positions agree with TRBD1. J lost 9 bases, V lost 8 bases, and 7 bases had no gene match. Germline loops: CDR1 SQVTM, CDR2 ANQGSEA. There are 12 residues in the CDR3. CDR3 protein: CSKWTGGSPLHF. The CDR3 nucleotides read TGCAGCAAGTGGACAGGAGGTTCACCCCTCCACTTT.

In its sample, this clone was seen a few times. The CDR3 sequence: CAWTGTGFYEQYF. The CDR3 DNA is TGTGCCTGGACCGGGACAGGATTCTACGAGCAGTACTTC. This chain links TRBV5-4 with TRBJ2-7, with 8 bases fitting TRBD1. The ends lost 10 bases at V and 3 bases at J; junction bases unmatched: 9. The CDR3 covers 13 residues. CDR1 is SGHNT and CDR2 is YYREEE in the germline V gene (reference sequence).

The chain employs TRBV28 and TRBJ1-5, with D possibly matching TRBD1 (6 bases). The germline V gene encodes CDR1 MDHEN and CDR2 SYDVKM. V lost 6 bases, J lost 0 bases, and 12 bases lay in between. The CDR3 runs 15 residues. The CDR3 region is CASSSTGTSNQPQHF. The CDR3 DNA reads as TGTGCCAGCAGCTCGACAGGAACTAGCAATCAGCCCCAGCATTTT.

This clone is a singleton in its sample. The rearrangement joins TRBV7-2 to TRBJ2-3, with 10 bases fitting TRBD2. This CDR3 is built from 15 residues. Germline V lookup: CDR1 SGHTA, CDR2 FQGNSA. The V gene end was trimmed by 4 bases and the J gene end by 6 bases; junction bases not matched to a gene: 7. CDR3 nucleotide sequence: TGTGCCAGCAGCTGGTTAGCGGGGGGTTCGGATACGCAGTATTTT. This gives the protein CASSWLAGGSDTQYF.

This clone was counted once. The chain combines TRBV28 with TRBJ2-5; 7 nucleotides align to TRBD2. This CDR3 has 12 residues. V shed 6 bases, J shed 3 bases, and the junction held 1 base outside the gene matches. Germline V gene sequence: CDR1 MDHEN, CDR2 SYDVKM. The DNA of the CDR3 is TGTGCCAGCAGGGGGGGGAAAGAGACCCAGTACTTC. Protein sequence: CASRGGKETQYF.

This sequence joins TRBV28 and TRBJ2-1; 8 bases are shared with TRBD2. Germline CDR1 MDHEN, CDR2 SYDVKM. V lost 4 bases to trimming and J lost 6 bases; unmatched junction nucleotides: 8. CDR3 length: 15 amino acids. This CDR3 is CASSWTGTRVNEQFF. The DNA for the CDR3 is TGTGCCAGCAGTTGGACCGGGACTAGGGTCAATGAGCAGTTCTTC.

The V gene is TRBV5-5, the J gene TRBJ1-4, with 8 bases aligning to TRBD1. The CDR3 is made up of 15 amino acids. Germline V gene sequence: CDR1 SGHKS, CDR2 YYEKEE (reference sequence). Unmatched junction bases numbered 9, after V lost 3 bases and J lost 8 bases. The CDR3 nucleotides read TGTGCCAGCAGCTCCCCAGGGGGCCTGGGGGAAAAACTGTTTTTT. Translating gives CASSSPGGLGEKLFF. Full variable domain (rest looked up from reference TRBV5-5 and TRBJ1-4): DAGVTQSPTHLIKTRGQQVTLRCSPISGHKSVSWYQQVLGQGPQFIFQYYEKEERGRGNFPDRFSARQFPNYSSELNVNALLLGDSALYLCASSSPGGLGEKLFFGSGTQLSVL.

Note on this clone: Other DNA sequences of this sample code for an identical CDR3. The genes are TRBV4-3 and TRBJ2-7; 10 bases are a match to TRBD1. This CDR3 region has 16 residues. Trimming cost V 3 bases and J 2 bases; bases outside gene matches: 7. Germline loops: CDR1 LGHNA, CDR2 YSLEER. For the CDR3, the DNA is TGCGCCAGCAGCCAGGAAGACAGGGGGCTAGCCTACGAGCAGTACTTC. This gives the protein CASSQEDRGLAYEQYF.